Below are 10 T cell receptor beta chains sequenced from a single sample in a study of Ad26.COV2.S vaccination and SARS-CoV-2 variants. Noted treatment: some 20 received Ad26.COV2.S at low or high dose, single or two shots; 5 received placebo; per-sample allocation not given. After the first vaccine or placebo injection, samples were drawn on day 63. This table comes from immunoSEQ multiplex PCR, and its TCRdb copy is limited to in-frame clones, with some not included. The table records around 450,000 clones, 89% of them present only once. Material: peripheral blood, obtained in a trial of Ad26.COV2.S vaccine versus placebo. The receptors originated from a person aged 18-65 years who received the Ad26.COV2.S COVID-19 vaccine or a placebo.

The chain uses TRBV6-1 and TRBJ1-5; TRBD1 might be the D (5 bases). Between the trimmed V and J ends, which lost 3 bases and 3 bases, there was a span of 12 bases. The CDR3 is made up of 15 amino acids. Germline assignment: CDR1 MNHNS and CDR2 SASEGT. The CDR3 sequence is CASSDRGRNNQPQHF. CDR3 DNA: TGTGCCAGCAGTGACCGGGGACGGAACAATCAGCCCCAGCATTTT.

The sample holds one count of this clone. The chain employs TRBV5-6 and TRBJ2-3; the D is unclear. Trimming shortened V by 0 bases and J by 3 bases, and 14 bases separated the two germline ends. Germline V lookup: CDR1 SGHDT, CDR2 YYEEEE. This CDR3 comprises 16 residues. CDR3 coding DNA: TGTGCCAGCAGCTTGGATTATCACAGTCCAACAGATACGCAGTATTTT. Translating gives CASSLDYHSPTDTQYF.

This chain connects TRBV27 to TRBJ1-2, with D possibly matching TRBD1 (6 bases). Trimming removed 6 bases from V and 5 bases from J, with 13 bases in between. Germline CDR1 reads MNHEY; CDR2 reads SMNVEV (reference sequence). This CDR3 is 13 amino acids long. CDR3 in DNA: TGTGCCAGCAGGGGGACAAATGAATATGGCTACACCTTC. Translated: CASRGTNEYGYTF.

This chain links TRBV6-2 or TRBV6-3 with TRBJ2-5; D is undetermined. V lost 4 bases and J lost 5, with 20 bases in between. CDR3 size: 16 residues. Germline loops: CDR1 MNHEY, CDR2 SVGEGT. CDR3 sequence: CASSSRTDVLPETQYF. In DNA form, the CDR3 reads TGTGCCAGCAGTTCCCGGACCGACGTGCTACCCGAGACCCAGTACTTC.

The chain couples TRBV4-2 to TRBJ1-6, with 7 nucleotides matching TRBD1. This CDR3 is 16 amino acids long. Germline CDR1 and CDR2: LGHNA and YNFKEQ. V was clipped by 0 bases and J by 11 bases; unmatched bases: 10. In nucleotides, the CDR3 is TGTGCCAGCAGCCAAGATAGGGCGGCAGGGGGACCACCCCTCCACTTT. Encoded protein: CASSQDRAAGGPPLHF.

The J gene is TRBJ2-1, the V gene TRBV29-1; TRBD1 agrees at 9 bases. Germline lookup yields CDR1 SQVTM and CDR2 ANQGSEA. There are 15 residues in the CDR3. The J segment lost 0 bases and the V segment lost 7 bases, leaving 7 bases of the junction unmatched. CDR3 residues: CSGYRGPSSYNEQFF. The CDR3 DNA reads TGCAGCGGCTACAGGGGGCCCAGCTCCTACAATGAGCAGTTCTTC.

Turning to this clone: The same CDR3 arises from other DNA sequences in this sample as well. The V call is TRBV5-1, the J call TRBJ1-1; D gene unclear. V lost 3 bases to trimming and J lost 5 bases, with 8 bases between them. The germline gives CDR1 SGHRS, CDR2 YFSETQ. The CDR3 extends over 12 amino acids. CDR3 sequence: CASSSGGTEAFF. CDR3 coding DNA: TGCGCCAGCAGCTCGGGTGGGACTGAAGCTTTCTTT.

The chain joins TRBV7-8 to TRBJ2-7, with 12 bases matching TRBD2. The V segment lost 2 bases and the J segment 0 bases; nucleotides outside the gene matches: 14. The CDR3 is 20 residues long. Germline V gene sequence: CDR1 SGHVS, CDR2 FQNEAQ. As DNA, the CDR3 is TGTGCCAGCAGCTTACAAGGGAAGCGGACTAGCGGGGCCAGCTCCTACGAGCAGTACTTC. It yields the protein CASSLQGKRTSGASSYEQYF.

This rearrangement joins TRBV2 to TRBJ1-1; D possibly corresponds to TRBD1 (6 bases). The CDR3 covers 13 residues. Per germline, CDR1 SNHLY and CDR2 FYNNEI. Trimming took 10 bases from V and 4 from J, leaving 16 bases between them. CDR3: CATSWTDFTEAFF. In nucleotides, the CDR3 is TGTGCCACGAGTTGGACAGATTTCACTGAAGCTTTCTTT.

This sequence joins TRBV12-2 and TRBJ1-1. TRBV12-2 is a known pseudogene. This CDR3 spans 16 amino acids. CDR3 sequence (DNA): TGTGCAAGTCGCTCGATCGGGGGCTCGGAAAAGACTGAAGCTTTCTTT. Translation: CASRSIGGSEKTEAFF.